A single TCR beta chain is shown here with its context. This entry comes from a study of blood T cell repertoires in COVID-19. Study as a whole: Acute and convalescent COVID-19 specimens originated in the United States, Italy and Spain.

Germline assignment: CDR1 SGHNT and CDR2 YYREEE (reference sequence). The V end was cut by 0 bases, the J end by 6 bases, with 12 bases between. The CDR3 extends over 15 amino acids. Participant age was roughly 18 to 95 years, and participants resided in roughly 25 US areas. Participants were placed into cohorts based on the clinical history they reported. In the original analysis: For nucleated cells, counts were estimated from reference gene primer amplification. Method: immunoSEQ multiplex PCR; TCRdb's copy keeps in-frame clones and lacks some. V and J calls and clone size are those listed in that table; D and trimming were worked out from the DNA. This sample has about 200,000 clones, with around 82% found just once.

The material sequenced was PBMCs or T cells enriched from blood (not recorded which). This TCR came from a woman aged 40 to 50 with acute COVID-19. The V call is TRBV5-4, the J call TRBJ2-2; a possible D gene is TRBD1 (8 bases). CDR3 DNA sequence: TGTGCCAGCAGCTTGGGGACAGGGAGGGCCGGGGAGCTGTTTTTT. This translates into CASSLGTGRAGELFF.